These T cell receptor beta chains were read from a single sample in a study of T cell changes during pregnancy in multiple sclerosis. Sequencing used immunoSEQ multiplex PCR; TCRdb keeps in-frame clones, though not all of them. The sample holds 38,000 or so clones, around 90% seen once. This specimen was CD8+ T cells from peripheral blood mononuclear cells, taken in the first trimester of pregnancy. The receptors derive from a female donor with multiple sclerosis, enrolled in a pregnancy study. Each CDR3 is given without its conserved first and last residue.

v_call cdr3_aa
TRBV4-2 ASSPKTGTGQGFAGNTIY
TRBV19 ASSKLTSANTGELF
TRBV6-4 ASSDSSGGGTDTQY
TRBV19 ASSVTGLSYEQY
TRBV2 ASSEWFGQATNEKLF
TRBV27 ASSTSGGRGETQY
TRBV2 ASRMGTGYGYT
TRBV9 ASSGQHAEQF
TRBV9 ASSTPVWQGETQY
TRBV11-2 ASSSLATNTEAF
TRBV7-9 ASSTDTLGYEQY
TRBV29-1 SVAGRSYEQY
TRBV11-2 ASSLVAEGYGYT
TRBV7-6 ASSSGADRYNSPLH